This is a list of T cell receptor beta chains from one sample in a study of T cell responses to AZD1222 COVID-19 vaccine. Measured with immunoSEQ multiplex PCR; TCRdb has only the in-frame clones, and not every one. The top ten hold approximately 1.8% of the sample, which has some 150,000 clones, roughly 89% seen once. Specimen: peripheral blood, collected on day 0 of AZD1222 vaccination. Source of these receptors: an adult in good health. The CDR3 runs from the conserved cysteine through the conserved F or W. D genes are given only for firm matches. The listing skips clone size in some rows; elsewhere it reads once, few, many or a size class.

j_call | clone_size | d_call | v_call | cdr3_aa | cdr3_nt
TRBJ2-7 | . | . | TRBV5-1 | CASSLSAGLEQYF | TGCGCCAGCAGCTTGTCTGCGGGCCTCGAGCAGTACTTC
TRBJ2-5 | . | TRBD2 | TRBV5-6 | CASSLVLAGGQETQYF | TGTGCCAGCAGCTTGGTGCTAGCGGGAGGGCAAGAGACCCAGTACTTC
TRBJ2-5 | once | . | TRBV5-1 | CASSPPFASETQYF | TGCGCCAGCAGCCCCCCGTTTGCGTCAGAGACCCAGTACTTC
TRBJ1-2 | . | . | TRBV25-1 | CASSEIGGSYGYTF | TGTGCCAGCAGTGAAATCGGAGGGAGCTATGGCTACACCTTC
TRBJ2-5 | . | . | TRBV20-1 | CSAGGMETQYF | TGCAGTGCTGGGGGTATGGAGACCCAGTACTTC
TRBJ2-3 | . | . | TRBV5-1 | CASSPRGSFTDTQYF | TGCGCCAGCAGCCCACGTGGTAGCTTTACAGATACGCAGTATTTT
TRBJ2-2 | . | . | TRBV24-1 | CATSDELRDNRATGELFF | TGTGCCACCAGTGATGAACTCCGGGACAACAGGGCAACCGGGGAGCTGTTTTTT
TRBJ1-6 | . | . | TRBV28 | CASSHRSSYNSPLHF | TGTGCCAGCAGCCACAGGAGCTCCTATAATTCACCCCTCCACTTT
TRBJ1-2 | . | . | TRBV6-5 | CASRTEGRYGYTF | TGTGCCAGCCGGACTGAGGGCCGCTATGGCTACACCTTC
TRBJ2-2 | . | . | TRBV28 | CASRSLTGELFF | TGTGCCAGCAGATCTTTAACCGGGGAGCTGTTTTTT
TRBJ2-1 | few | . | TRBV6-2/TRBV6-3 | CASSFSSPRFRNEQFF | TGTGCCAGCAGTTTTTCATCCCCGAGATTTAGGAATGAGCAGTTCTTC
TRBJ1-1 | . | . | TRBV7-3 | CASSFGQRNTEAFF | TGTGCCAGCAGCTTTGGACAGAGGAACACTGAAGCTTTCTTT
TRBJ1-5 | . | . | TRBV18 | CASSPPPGVSDQPQHF | TGTGCCAGCTCACCACCGCCGGGGGTTTCCGATCAGCCCCAGCATTTT
TRBJ1-4 | . | . | TRBV5-1 | CASSLEGQTEKLFF | TGCGCCAGCAGCTTGGAAGGACAAACGGAAAAACTGTTTTTT
TRBJ2-3 | . | . | TRBV29-1 | CSGGGVADTQYF | TGCAGCGGGGGGGGCGTTGCAGATACGCAGTATTTT
TRBJ1-1 | . | TRBD1 | TRBV4-3 | CASSQDRQGDTEAFF | TGCGCCAGCAGCCAAGATAGACAGGGGGATACTGAAGCTTTCTTT